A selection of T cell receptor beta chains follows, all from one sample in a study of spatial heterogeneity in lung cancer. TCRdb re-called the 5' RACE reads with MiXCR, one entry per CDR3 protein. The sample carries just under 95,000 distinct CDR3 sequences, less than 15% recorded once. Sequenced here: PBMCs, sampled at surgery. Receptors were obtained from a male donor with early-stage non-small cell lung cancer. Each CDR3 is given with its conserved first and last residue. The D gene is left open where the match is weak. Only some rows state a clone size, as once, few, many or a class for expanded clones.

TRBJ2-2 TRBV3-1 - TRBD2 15 TGTGCCAGCAGTTCGACTAGCGGGGTCCCCGGGGAGCTGTTTTTT CASSSTSGVPGELFF
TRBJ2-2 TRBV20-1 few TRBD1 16 TGCAGTGCCGGGACCCGGGACAGGGAATGGGCCGGGGAGCTGTTTTTT CSAGTRDREWAGELFF
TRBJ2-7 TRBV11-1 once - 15 TGTGCCAGCAGCCACCCCGTCGACAGCTCCTACGAGCAGTACTTC CASSHPVDSSYEQYF
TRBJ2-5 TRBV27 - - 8 TGTGCCAGAGAGACCCAGTACTTC CARETQYF
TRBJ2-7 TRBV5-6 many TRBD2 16 TGTGCCAGCAGCGCGGGGACTAGCGGGACTTACTACGAGCAGTACTTC CASSAGTSGTYYEQYF
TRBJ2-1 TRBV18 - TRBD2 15 TGTGCCAGCTCACCACCCCTAGCGGGAGGGAATGAGCAGTTCTTC CASSPPLAGGNEQFF
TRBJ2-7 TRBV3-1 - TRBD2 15 TGTGCCAGCAGCCAAGAGCCCAGCGGGGGGGCCGAGCAGTACTTC CASSQEPSGGAEQYF
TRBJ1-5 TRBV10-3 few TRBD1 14 TGTGCCATCAGTGGGACAGGCGGCAATCAGCCCCAGCATTTT CAISGTGGNQPQHF
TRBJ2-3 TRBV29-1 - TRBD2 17 TGCAGCGTTGAAGGGTTGTCTGAGCGGGGGGGCACAGATACGCAGTATTTT CSVEGLSERGGTDTQYF
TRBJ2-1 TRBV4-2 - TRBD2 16 TGTGCCAGCAGCCAGGTTAGCGGGGGTCGCTACAATGAGCAGTTCTTC CASSQVSGGRYNEQFF
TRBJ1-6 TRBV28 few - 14 TGTGCCAGCAGCGTACCAGGGAATAATTCACCCCTCCACTTT CASSVPGNNSPLHF
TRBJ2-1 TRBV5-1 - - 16 TGCGCCAGCAGCTTGGAGGTAGCGCGGGCCTACAATGAGCAGTTCTTC CASSLEVARAYNEQFF
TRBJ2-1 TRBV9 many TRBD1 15 TGTGCCAGCAGCGTAGAGGGGACAGAATACAATGAGCAGTTCTTC CASSVEGTEYNEQFF
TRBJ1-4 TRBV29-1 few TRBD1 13 TGCAGCGGGACCGGGACAGGGGGTGAAAAACTGTTTTTT CSGTGTGGEKLFF
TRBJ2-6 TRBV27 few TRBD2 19 TGTGCCAGCAGTCAATTCGGACTAGCGGGATTCTCTGGGGCCAACGTCCTGACTTTC CASSQFGLAGFSGANVLTF
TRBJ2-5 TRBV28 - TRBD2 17 TGTGCCAGCAGTTTTCTGACTAGCGGGGAAAGACAAGAGACCCAGTACTTC CASSFLTSGERQETQYF
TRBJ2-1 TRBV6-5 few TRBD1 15 TGTGCCAGCAGTCCTGACAGGGGGGCCTACAATGAGCAGTTCTTC CASSPDRGAYNEQFF
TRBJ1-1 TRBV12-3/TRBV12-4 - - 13 TGTGCCAGCAGTTTAGTGACGGGGACTGAAGCTTTCTTT CASSLVTGTEAFF
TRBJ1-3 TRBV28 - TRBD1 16 TGTGCCAGCAGTACCATCCGGGACAGGGGAGGAAACACCATATATTTT CASSTIRDRGGNTIYF
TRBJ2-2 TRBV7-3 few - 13 TGTGCCAGTACCCCAGGGAACACCGGGGAGCTGTTTTTT CASTPGNTGELFF
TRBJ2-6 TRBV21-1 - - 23 TGTGCCAGCAGCAAAGAAGTCATTAGGAGGAAGGAAGGTAAAGACTCTGGGGCCAACGTCCTGACTTTC CASSKEVIRRKEGKDSGANVLTF
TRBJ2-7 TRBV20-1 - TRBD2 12 TGCAGTGCTTCGGACGGGAGGTACGAGCAGTACTTC CSASDGRYEQYF
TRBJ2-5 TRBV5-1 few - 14 TGCGCCAGCAGCAGATCCGGGGCCGGGGAGACCCAGTACTTC CASSRSGAGETQYF
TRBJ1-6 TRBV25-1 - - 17 TGTGCCAGCAGCGCTACGGCGGGGACGGCAGCCTATTCACCCCTCCACTTT CASSATAGTAAYSPLHF
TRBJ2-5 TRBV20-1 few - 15 TGCAGTGCTAGATCCCTAGGGAGCACGCAAGAGACCCAGTACTTC CSARSLGSTQETQYF
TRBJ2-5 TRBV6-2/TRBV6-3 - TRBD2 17 TGTGCCAGCAGTTCCGGACTAGCGGGATCTTCGGGGGAGACCCAGTACTTC CASSSGLAGSSGETQYF
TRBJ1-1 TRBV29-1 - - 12 TGCAGCGTTCATCTGGGCGTCACTGAAGCTTTCTTT CSVHLGVTEAFF
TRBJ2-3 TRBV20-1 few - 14 TGCAGTGCTACGAATAGGGAGAGAGCAGATACGCAGTATTTT CSATNRERADTQYF
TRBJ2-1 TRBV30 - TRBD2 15 TGTGCCTGGAGTCCACTAGCGGGGACCTACAATGAGCAGTTCTTC CAWSPLAGTYNEQFF
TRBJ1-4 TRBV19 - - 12 TGTGCCAGTAGTCTGGGTCAGGAAAAACTGTTTTTT CASSLGQEKLFF
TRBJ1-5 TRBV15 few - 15 TGTGCCACCAGCAGGGGTGGGACCGGCTATCAGCCCCAGCATTTT CATSRGGTGYQPQHF
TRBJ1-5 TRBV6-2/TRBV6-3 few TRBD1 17 TGTGCCAGCAGAGCCCGGGACAGGGTTGGTGGCAATCAGCCCCAGCATTTT CASRARDRVGGNQPQHF
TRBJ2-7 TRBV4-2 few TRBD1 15 TGTGCCAGCAGCCAAGATAGGGGACAGGGTAGGGAGCAGTACTTC CASSQDRGQGREQYF
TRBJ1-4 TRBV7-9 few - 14 TGTGCCAGCAGTCAACAGGGAATTAATGAAAAACTGTTTTTT CASSQQGINEKLFF
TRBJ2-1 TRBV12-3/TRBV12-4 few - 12 TGTGCCAGCACCAAGGTCCGAGATGAGCAGTTCTTC CASTKVRDEQFF